Listed here is a single T cell receptor beta chain. This clone was detected a few times. The antigen it recognizes is unknown. It has no much larger one-base neighbor in the sample; base qualities were not kept. The data were taken from a study of blood T cell repertoires in COVID-19 (dated by TCRdb to the early 2020s). In the study overall: Collaborator samples came from the United States, Italy and Spain and covered acute and convalescent phases of COVID-19. HLA class I and class II types, where available, came from metadata supplied by the sample provider rather than from assay-based typing. The sample metadata nearly always contained a de-identified subject ID, COVID-19 status, age in years and sex. Subjects who had been exposed to COVID-19, were actively infected with it, or had recovered from it provided the deeply sampled blood TCRbeta repertoires that made up the dataset. The repertoires were made available in a free public database intended to serve as a resource for research on the immune response to SARS-CoV-2. The prospective study material was composed of cDNA or gDNA derived from T cells, B-cell-depleted T cells, or PBMCs. The samples were drawn from two sources: the first 160 participants of the ongoing ImmuneRACE study, and 1,254 subjects contributed by 6 global collaborators.

What the research found in general, with its limitations: Clinical and demographic metadata were provided uncurated, with the amount varying by source and participant.

TCRbeta CDR3 regions were amplified from genomic DNA by means of the immunoSEQ Assay, a bias-controlled multiplex PCR. In the paper's pipeline: The number of nucleated cells in each sample was estimated from the amplification of reference gene primers within the assay. Sequence reads were collapsed and filtered to measure the absolute abundance of every unique TCRbeta CDR3 rearrangement. For each sample, productive Simpson clonality was calculated as the square root of Simpson's diversity index over productive rearrangements. The source is immuneACCESS, and TCRdb retained only in-frame sequences with V and J called. Part of the clones is not carried over; for the studies checked, unresolved V genes explain less than half of this, and the remainder is unexplained. D and trimming come from the DNA, and the V and J calls and clone size come from that table. Present in this sample are under 95,000 clones, 65% to 85% of which were seen just once. Of the sample, approximately 28% is held by the ten largest clones.

The collaborating institutions used their own protocols to collect whole blood in K2EDTA tubes. For TCRbeta analysis, collaborator samples were shipped as frozen whole blood, as isolated PBMCs, or as DNA extracted from either sample type. The receptor was derived from a woman older than 75 with acute or convalescent COVID-19. Sequenced input: peripheral blood.

The CDR3 loop reads CASSPQEDTEAFF. The DNA sequence follows: TGTGCCAGCAGTCCCCAAGAGGACACTGAAGCTTTCTTT. This receptor chain uses TRBV2 and TRBJ1-1, with the D gene too uncertain to name. In the germline V gene, CDR1 corresponds to SNHLY and CDR2 to FYNNEI. Cut back by 5 bases and 3 bases, the V and J ends lie 10 bases apart. From its cysteine to its phenylalanine, the CDR3 spans 13 amino acids. CDR3 DNA only is kept here, 39 bases in frame from base 1.